This TCR beta chain was retrieved from a study of regulatory T cells in long-lasting Graves disease. Study in general: Patients met the persistent Graves' disease definition after over 5 years of antithyroid drugs with positive TSH receptor antibodies.

This clonotype occurred a few times. Its antigen is undetermined. Both iRepertoire HTBI primers and Arm-PCR of CDR3 regions were used to build the TCR beta libraries. TCRdb used MiXCR to reprocess the multiplex PCR reads, holding one entry per CDR3 protein. The table includes under 500,000 distinct CDR3 sequences, more than 20% detected once. Notes on the study in general: Persistent disease samples used TRBV28, TRBJ1-2 and TRBJ2-5 preferentially.

The germline V gene encodes CDR1 SGHRS and CDR2 YFSETQ. Trimming cost V 3 bases and J 2 bases, with 12 bases left between them. The CDR3 runs to 14 residues. Noted time point: persistent/refractory GD, antithyroid drugs over 5 years with positive TRAb. Extracted PBMC RNA gave rise to the TCR library. The V gene is TRBV5-1, the J gene TRBJ2-7; D gene uncertain. The clonotype was recovered from a female donor with Graves disease. The specimen comprised peripheral blood mononuclear cells (PBMCs), sampled when the disease was refractory, from a patient treated with antithyroid drugs. DNA for the CDR3: TGCGCCAGCAGCTCATCTTGGTCCCCCTACGAGCAGTACTTC. It translates to CASSSSWSPYEQYF. Supplemented by reference TRBV5-1 and TRBJ2-7, the full variable domain reads KAGVTQTPRYLIKTRGQQVTLSCSPISGHRSVSWYQQTPGQGLQFLFEYFSETQRNKGNFPGRFSGRQFSNSRSEMNVSTLELGDSALYLCASSSSWSPYEQYFGPGTRLTVT.